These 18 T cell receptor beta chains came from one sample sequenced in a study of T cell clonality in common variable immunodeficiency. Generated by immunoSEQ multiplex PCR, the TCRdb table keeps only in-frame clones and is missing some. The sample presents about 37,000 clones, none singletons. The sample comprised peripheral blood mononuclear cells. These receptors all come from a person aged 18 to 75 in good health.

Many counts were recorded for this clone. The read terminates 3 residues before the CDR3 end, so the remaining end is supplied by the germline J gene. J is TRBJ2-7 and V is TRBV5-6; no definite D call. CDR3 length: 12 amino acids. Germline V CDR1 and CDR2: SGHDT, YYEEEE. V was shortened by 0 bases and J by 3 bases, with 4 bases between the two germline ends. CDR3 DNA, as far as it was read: TGTGCCAGCAGCTTGGTCGGCTACGAG. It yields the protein CASSLVGYE. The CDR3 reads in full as CASSLVGYEQYF.

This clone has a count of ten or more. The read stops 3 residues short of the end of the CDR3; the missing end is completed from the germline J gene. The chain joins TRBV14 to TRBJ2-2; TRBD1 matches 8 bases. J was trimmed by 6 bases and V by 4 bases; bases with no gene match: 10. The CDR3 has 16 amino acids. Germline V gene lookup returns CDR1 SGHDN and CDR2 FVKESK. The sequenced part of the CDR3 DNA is TGTGCCAGCAGCCTCAAGCAAATACAGGGGGCCGGGGAG. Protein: CASSLKQIQGAGE. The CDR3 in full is CASSLKQIQGAGELFF. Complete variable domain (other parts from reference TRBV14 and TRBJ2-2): EAGVTQFPSHSVIEKGQTVTLRCDPISGHDNLYWYRRVMGKEIKFLLHFVKESKQDESGMPNNRFLAERTGGTYSTLKVQPAELEDSGVYFCASSLKQIQGAGELFFGEGSRLTVL.

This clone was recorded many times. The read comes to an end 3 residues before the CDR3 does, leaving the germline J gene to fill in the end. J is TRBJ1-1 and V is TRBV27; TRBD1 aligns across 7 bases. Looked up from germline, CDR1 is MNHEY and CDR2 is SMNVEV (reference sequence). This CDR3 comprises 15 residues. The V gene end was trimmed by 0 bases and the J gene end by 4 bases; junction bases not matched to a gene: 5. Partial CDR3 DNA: TGTGCCAGCAGTTTATCGAAAGGGGGCGGCACTGAA. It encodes CASSLSKGGGTE. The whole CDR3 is CASSLSKGGGTEAFF.

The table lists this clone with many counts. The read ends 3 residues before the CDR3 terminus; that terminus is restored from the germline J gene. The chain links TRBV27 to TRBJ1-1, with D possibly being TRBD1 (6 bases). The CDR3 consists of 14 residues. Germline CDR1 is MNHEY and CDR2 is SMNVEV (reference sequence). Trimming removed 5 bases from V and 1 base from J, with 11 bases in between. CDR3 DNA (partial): TGTGCCAGCAGTATGGGACACACGAACACTGAA. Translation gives CASSMGHTNTE. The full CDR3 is CASSMGHTNTEAFF.

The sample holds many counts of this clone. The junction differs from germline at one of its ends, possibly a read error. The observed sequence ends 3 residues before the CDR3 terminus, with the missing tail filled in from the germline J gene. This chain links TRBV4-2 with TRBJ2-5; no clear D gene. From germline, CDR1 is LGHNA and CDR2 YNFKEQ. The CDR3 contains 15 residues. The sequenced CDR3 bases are TGCGCCAGCAGCCAATCCGTGGTAGCTCCACAGACC. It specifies CASSQSVVAPQT. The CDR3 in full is CASSQSVVAPQTQYF.

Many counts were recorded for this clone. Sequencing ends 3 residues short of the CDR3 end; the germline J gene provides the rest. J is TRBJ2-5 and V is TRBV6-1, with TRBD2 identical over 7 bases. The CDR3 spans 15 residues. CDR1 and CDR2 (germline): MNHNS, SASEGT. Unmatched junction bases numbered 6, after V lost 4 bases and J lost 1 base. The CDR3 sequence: CASSVGRGFQETQYF. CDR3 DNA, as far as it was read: TGTGCCAGCAGTGTTGGGAGGGGATTCCAAGAGACC.

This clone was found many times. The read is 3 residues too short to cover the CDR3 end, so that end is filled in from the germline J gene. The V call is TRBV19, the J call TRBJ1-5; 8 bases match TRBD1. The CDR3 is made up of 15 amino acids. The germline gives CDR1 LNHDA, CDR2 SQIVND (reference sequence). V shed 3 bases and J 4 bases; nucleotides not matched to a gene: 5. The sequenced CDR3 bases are TGTGCCAGTAGTATTGCAGGGGGCCTAAATCAGCCC. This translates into CASSIAGGLNQP. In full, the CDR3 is CASSIAGGLNQPQHF.

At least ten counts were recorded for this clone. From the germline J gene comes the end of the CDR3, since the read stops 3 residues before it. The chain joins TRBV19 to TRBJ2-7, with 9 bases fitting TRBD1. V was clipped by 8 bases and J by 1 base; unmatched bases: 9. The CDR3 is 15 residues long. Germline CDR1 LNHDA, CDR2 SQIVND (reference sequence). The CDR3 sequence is CASLPRTGASYEQYF. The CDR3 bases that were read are TGTGCCAGTCTCCCTCGGACAGGGGCATCCTACGAG.

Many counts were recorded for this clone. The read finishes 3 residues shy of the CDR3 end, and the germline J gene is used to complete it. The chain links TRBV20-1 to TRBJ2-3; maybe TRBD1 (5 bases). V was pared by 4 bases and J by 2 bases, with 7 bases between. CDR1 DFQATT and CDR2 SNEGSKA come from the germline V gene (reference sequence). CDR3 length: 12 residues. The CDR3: CSAKGNTDTQYF. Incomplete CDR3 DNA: TGCAGTGCTAAGGGGAACACAGATACG.

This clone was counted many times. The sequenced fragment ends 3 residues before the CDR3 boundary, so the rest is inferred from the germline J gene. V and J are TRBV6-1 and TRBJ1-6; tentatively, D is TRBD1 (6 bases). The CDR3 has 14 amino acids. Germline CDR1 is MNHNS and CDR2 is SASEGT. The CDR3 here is CASSERGPPGALHF. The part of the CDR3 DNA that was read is TGTGCCAGCAGTGAGCGGGGGCCCCCTGGAGCC.

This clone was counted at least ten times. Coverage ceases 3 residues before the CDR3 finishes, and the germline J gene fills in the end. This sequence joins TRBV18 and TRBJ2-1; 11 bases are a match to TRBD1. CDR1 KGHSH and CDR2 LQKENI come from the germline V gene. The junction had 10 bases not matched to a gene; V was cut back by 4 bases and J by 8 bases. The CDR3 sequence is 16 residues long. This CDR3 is CASSRPQGQGVYEQFF. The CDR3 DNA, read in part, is TGTGCCAGCTCACGCCCCCAGGGACAGGGGGTATATGAG.

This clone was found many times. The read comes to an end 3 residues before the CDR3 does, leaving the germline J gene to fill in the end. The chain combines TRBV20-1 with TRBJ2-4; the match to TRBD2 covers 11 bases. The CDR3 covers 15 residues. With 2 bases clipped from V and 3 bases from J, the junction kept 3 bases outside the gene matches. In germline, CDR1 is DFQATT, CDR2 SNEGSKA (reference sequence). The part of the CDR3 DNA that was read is TGCAGTGCTAGAACTAGCGGGGGAGACAAAAACATT. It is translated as CSARTSGGDKNI. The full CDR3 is CSARTSGGDKNIQYF.

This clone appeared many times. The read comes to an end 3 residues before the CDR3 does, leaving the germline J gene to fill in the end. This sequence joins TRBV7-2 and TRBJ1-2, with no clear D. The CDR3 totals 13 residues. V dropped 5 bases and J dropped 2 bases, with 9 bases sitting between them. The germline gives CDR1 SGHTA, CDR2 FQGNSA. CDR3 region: CASSRDKNYGYTF. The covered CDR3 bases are TGTGCCAGCAGCCGTGACAAGAACTATGGC.

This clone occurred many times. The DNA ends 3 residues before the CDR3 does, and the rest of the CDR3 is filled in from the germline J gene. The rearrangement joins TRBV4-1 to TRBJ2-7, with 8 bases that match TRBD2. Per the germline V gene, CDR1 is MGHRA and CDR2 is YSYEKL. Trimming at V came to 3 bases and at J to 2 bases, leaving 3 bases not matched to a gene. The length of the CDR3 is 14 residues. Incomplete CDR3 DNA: TGCGCCAGCAGCCAGGGACTAGGTACCTACGAG. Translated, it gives CASSQGLGTYE. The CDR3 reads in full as CASSQGLGTYEQYF.

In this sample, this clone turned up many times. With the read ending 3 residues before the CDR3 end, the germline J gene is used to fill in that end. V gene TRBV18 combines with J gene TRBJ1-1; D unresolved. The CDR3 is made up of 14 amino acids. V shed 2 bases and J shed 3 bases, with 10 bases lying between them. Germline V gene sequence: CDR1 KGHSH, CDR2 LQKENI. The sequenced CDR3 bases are TGTGCCAGCTCACCAAACGGGGTGGACACTGAA. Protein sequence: CASSPNGVDTE. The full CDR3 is CASSPNGVDTEAFF.

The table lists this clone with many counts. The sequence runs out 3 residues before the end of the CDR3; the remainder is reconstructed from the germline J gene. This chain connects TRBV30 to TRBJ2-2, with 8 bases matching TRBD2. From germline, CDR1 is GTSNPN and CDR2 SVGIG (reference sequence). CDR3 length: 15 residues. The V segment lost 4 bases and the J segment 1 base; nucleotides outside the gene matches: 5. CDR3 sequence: CAWIPAGVNTGELFF. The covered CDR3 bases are TGTGCCTGGATCCCAGCGGGGGTGAACACCGGGGAG.

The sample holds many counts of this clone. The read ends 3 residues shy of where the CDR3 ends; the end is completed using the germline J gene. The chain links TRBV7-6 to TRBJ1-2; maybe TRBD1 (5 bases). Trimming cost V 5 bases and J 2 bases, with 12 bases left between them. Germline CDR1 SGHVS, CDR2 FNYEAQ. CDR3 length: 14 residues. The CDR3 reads CASSPRTSNYGYTF. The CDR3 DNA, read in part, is TGTGCCAGCAGCCCGCGGACATCCAACTATGGC.

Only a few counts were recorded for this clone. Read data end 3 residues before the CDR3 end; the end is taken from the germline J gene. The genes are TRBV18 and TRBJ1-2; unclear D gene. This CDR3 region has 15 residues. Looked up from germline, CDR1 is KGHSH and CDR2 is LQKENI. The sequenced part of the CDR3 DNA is TGTGCCAGCTCACCAGGTTCGGGTGCCACCGGAGAC. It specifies CASSPGSGATGD. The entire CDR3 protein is CASSPGSGATGDYTF.